A single sample is the source of the 5 T cell receptor beta chains below, sequenced in a study of cytomegalovirus exposure and HLA in healthy donors. This PCR relied on a set of 60 Vbeta primers and 13 Jbeta primers. Generated by immunoSEQ multiplex PCR, the TCRdb table keeps only in-frame clones and is missing some. Found here are 25,000 to 40,000 clones; the top ten clones hold 4.8%. Sequencing used PBMCs. The source of these receptors is a female donor in good health and CMV-seronegative.

The gene calls are TRBV11-2 and TRBJ2-5; possibly TRBD2 for D (5 bases). CDR1 and CDR2 (germline): SGHAT, FQNNGV. Trimming took off 5 bases at V and 5 bases at J, with 12 bases between the two ends. The CDR3 spans 13 residues. The DNA for the CDR3 is TGTGCCAGCAGCGCTGGACTTGGGGAGACCCAGTACTTC. As protein: CASSAGLGETQYF.

This chain links TRBV10-3 with TRBJ2-1; D may be TRBD1 (5 bases). Germline values: CDR1 ENHRY, CDR2 SYGVKD. The CDR3 is made up of 15 amino acids. Trimming cost V 11 bases and J 0 bases, with 17 bases left between them. The CDR3 here is CASQHQGSSYNEQFF. CDR3 coding DNA: TGTGCCTCCCAACACCAGGGTAGCTCCTACAATGAGCAGTTCTTC.

This chain uses TRBV11-3 with TRBJ2-3, with a possible D match to TRBD2 (7 bases). Trimming removed 5 bases at V and 5 bases at J, with 14 bases between. Germline CDR1 and CDR2: SGHNT and YENEEA. The CDR3 sequence is 14 residues long. The CDR3 nucleotides read TGTGCCAGCAGCCCGGGGGGCCGGGGAGATACGCAGTATTTT. It encodes CASSPGGRGDTQYF.

Comments on this clone: At one end, the junction sequence differs from germline, possibly due to a read error. This chain uses TRBV10-3 with TRBJ2-7; tentative D call: TRBD2 (6 bases). CDR1 is ENHRY, CDR2 SYGVKD, per germline. This CDR3 has 15 amino acids. This CDR3 is CAIRESVKGGYEQYF. Written as DNA, the CDR3 is TGTGCCATCAGAGAGTCCGTTAAGGGAGGCTACGAGCAGTACTTC.

The V gene is TRBV28, the J gene TRBJ1-2; D gene uncertain. Trimming took off 2 bases at V and 8 bases at J, with 15 bases between the two ends. CDR3 size: 14 residues. Per the germline V gene, CDR1 is MDHEN and CDR2 is SYDVKM. The CDR3 coding sequence is TGTGCCAGCAGTTTAGGTCGGGTCCTCAGCGGCTACACCTTC. It translates to CASSLGRVLSGYTF.